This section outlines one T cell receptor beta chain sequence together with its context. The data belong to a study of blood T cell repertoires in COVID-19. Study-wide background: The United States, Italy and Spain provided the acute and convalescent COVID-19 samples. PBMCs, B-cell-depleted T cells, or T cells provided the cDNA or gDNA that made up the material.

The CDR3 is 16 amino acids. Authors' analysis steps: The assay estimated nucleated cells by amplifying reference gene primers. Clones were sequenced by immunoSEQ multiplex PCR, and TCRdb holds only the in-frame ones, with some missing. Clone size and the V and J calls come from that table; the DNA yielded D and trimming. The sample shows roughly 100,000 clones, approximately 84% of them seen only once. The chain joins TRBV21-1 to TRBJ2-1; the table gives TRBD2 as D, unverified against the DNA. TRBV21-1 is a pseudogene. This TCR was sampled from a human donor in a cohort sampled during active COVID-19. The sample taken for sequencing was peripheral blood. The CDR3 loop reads CASSKTSDASYNEQFF. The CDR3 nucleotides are TGTGCCAGCAGCAAAACTAGCGATGCCTCCTACAATGAGCAGTTCTTC.